Listed below are T cell receptor beta chains from one sample, sequenced in a study of T cell repertoires in cytomegalovirus infection. Via MiXCR, TCRdb re-called the reads, giving one row per CDR3 protein. The data hold fewer than 550,000 distinct CDR3 sequences, with 16% observed a single time. The specimen sequenced was CD8+ T cells from PBMCs. These receptors all come from a human donor in good health (CMV status not recorded). Some clones in this sample may be carry-over from other donors' samples. The CDR3 runs from the conserved cysteine through the conserved F or W. D genes are given only for firm matches. Size tells how often a clone was seen (once, few, many) or the class of an expanded clone, and some rows leave it out.

abundance: NA; v_gene: TRBV27; j_gene: TRBJ2-7; d_gene: NA; CDR3nt: TGTGCCAACAGTTCGGTATACAGGTCAACCTACGAGCAGTACTTC; CDR3aa: CANSSVYRSTYEQYF
abundance: few; v_gene: TRBV9; j_gene: TRBJ2-1; d_gene: TRBD2; CDR3nt: TGTGCCAGCAGCGTAGTTTCTACTAGCGGCTACAATGAGCAGTTCTTC; CDR3aa: CASSVVSTSGYNEQFF
abundance: many; v_gene: TRBV11-3; j_gene: TRBJ2-1; d_gene: TRBD1; CDR3nt: TGTGCCAGCAGCTTAGGTTATGGGACAGACAATGAGCAGTTCTTC; CDR3aa: CASSLGYGTDNEQFF
abundance: NA; v_gene: TRBV6-6; j_gene: TRBJ2-2; d_gene: NA; CDR3nt: TGTGCCAGCAGTTACGGGGCTCCTAGGCTGACCGGGGAGCTGTTTTTT; CDR3aa: CASSYGAPRLTGELFF
abundance: many; v_gene: TRBV27; j_gene: TRBJ1-2; d_gene: TRBD1; CDR3nt: TGTGCCAGCAGTTCCCTCGGGACAGAAAATGGCTACACCTTC; CDR3aa: CASSSLGTENGYTF
abundance: NA; v_gene: TRBV6-1; j_gene: TRBJ2-5; d_gene: NA; CDR3nt: TGTGCCAGCAGTGACCCCAGGGTGGGTCAAGAGACCCAGTACTTC; CDR3aa: CASSDPRVGQETQYF
abundance: NA; v_gene: TRBV27; j_gene: TRBJ1-6; d_gene: NA; CDR3nt: TGTGCCAGCAGTTTCTCGTCCAGCCCGAATTCACCCCTCCACTTT; CDR3aa: CASSFSSSPNSPLHF
abundance: few; v_gene: TRBV2; j_gene: TRBJ1-2; d_gene: TRBD1; CDR3nt: TGTGCCGGAACAGGGGAGGTCTATGGCTACACCTTC; CDR3aa: CAGTGEVYGYTF
abundance: many; v_gene: TRBV7-9; j_gene: TRBJ2-7; d_gene: TRBD1; CDR3nt: TGTGCCAGCAGCAAATCATGGACAGGGCGGAACGAGCAGTACTTC; CDR3aa: CASSKSWTGRNEQYF
abundance: many; v_gene: TRBV7-2; j_gene: TRBJ1-1; d_gene: NA; CDR3nt: TGTGCCAGCAGCCCCATTTCCATGAACACTGAAGCTTTCTTT; CDR3aa: CASSPISMNTEAFF
abundance: many; v_gene: TRBV11-2; j_gene: TRBJ1-3; d_gene: TRBD1; CDR3nt: TGTGCCAGCAGCACGGGACAGACAAGCTCGAGGGGAAACACCATATATTTT; CDR3aa: CASSTGQTSSRGNTIYF
abundance: NA; v_gene: TRBV6-4; j_gene: TRBJ2-1; d_gene: NA; CDR3nt: TGTGCCAGCAGTGACGGGGCAAGGGAGCAGTTCTTC; CDR3aa: CASSDGAREQFF
abundance: many; v_gene: TRBV28; j_gene: TRBJ1-1; d_gene: TRBD1; CDR3nt: TGTGCCAGCAGACAGGGGGAAGCTTTCTTT; CDR3aa: CASRQGEAFF
abundance: few; v_gene: TRBV18; j_gene: TRBJ1-2; d_gene: NA; CDR3nt: TGTGCCAGCTCACCAGAGACAGGATTCTATGGCTACACCTTC; CDR3aa: CASSPETGFYGYTF
abundance: NA; v_gene: TRBV3-1; j_gene: TRBJ2-2; d_gene: TRBD1; CDR3nt: TGTGCCAGCAGCCAAAGGGACAGACCCCTCACCGGGGAGCTGTTTTTT; CDR3aa: CASSQRDRPLTGELFF
abundance: NA; v_gene: TRBV9; j_gene: TRBJ2-6; d_gene: NA; CDR3nt: TGTGCCAGCAGCTCAACCGTGGGACTTTCTGGGGCCAACGTCCTGACTTTC; CDR3aa: CASSSTVGLSGANVLTF
abundance: few; v_gene: TRBV7-6; j_gene: TRBJ1-1; d_gene: NA; CDR3nt: TGTGCCAGCAGCTTAGCGCCCGGGGCCTCGAACACTGAAGCTTTCTTT; CDR3aa: CASSLAPGASNTEAFF
abundance: many; v_gene: TRBV7-2; j_gene: TRBJ1-5; d_gene: NA; CDR3nt: TGTGCCAGCAGCTTAGATCTGGGGTATAGCAATCAGCCCCAGCATTTT; CDR3aa: CASSLDLGYSNQPQHF
abundance: many; v_gene: TRBV27; j_gene: TRBJ2-7; d_gene: NA; CDR3nt: TGTGCCAGCAGTTTATCGAATGGGGTTTCCTACGAGCAGTACTTC; CDR3aa: CASSLSNGVSYEQYF
abundance: many; v_gene: TRBV7-3; j_gene: TRBJ2-1; d_gene: TRBD2; CDR3nt: TGTGCCAGCAGCTCGACGGAGCGGGAGCCACTCCTAAGATTATCCTACAATGAGCAGTTCTTC; CDR3aa: CASSSTEREPLLRLSYNEQFF
abundance: few; v_gene: TRBV6-8; j_gene: TRBJ2-3; d_gene: TRBD1; CDR3nt: TGTGCCAGCAGTTACCTTTTCAACCGGGACAGGTTAAATACGCAGTATTTT; CDR3aa: CASSYLFNRDRLNTQYF
abundance: few; v_gene: TRBV28; j_gene: TRBJ1-5; d_gene: TRBD1; CDR3nt: TGTGCCAGCAGACAGGGACAGGGGAGGGCCCCCAAAAGGCAGCCCCAGCATTTT; CDR3aa: CASRQGQGRAPKRQPQHF
abundance: many; v_gene: TRBV12-3/TRBV12-4; j_gene: TRBJ1-1; d_gene: NA; CDR3nt: TGTGCCAGCACCTTTGGACTTAGGAACACTGAAGCTTTCTTT; CDR3aa: CASTFGLRNTEAFF
abundance: NA; v_gene: TRBV5-1; j_gene: TRBJ2-5; d_gene: TRBD1; CDR3nt: TGCGCCAGCAGCTTGGCAGGACAGGGAAGGGAGACCCAGTACTTC; CDR3aa: CASSLAGQGRETQYF
abundance: few; v_gene: TRBV27; j_gene: TRBJ1-4; d_gene: NA; CDR3nt: TGTGCCAGCAGCCGGACACCTAATGAAAAACTGTTTTTT; CDR3aa: CASSRTPNEKLFF
abundance: many; v_gene: TRBV11-2; j_gene: TRBJ1-5; d_gene: NA; CDR3nt: TGTGCCAGCAGCTTAGGGAACCGGCCCACCCCTCATCAGCCCCAGCATTTT; CDR3aa: CASSLGNRPTPHQPQHF
abundance: many; v_gene: TRBV7-9; j_gene: TRBJ2-7; d_gene: NA; CDR3nt: TGTGCCAGCAGCGCGACCCTAGACGAGCAGTACTTC; CDR3aa: CASSATLDEQYF
abundance: NA; v_gene: TRBV12-3/TRBV12-4; j_gene: TRBJ1-6; d_gene: TRBD1; CDR3nt: TGTGCCAGCAGTGGACAGGGGGCTCATAATTCACCCCTCCACTTT; CDR3aa: CASSGQGAHNSPLHF
abundance: NA; v_gene: TRBV20-1; j_gene: TRBJ2-5; d_gene: TRBD2; CDR3nt: TGCAGTGCTAGAGATAGCGGGAGGGCCGTGGAGACCCAGTACTTC; CDR3aa: CSARDSGRAVETQYF
abundance: few; v_gene: TRBV4-1; j_gene: TRBJ1-3; d_gene: TRBD1; CDR3nt: TGCGCCAGCAGCCAACCTACAGGGGGCCGAAACACCATATATTTT; CDR3aa: CASSQPTGGRNTIYF
abundance: many; v_gene: TRBV4-1; j_gene: TRBJ1-5; d_gene: NA; CDR3nt: TGCGCCAGCAGCCAAGCCACTGGAGATCAGCCCCAGCATTTT; CDR3aa: CASSQATGDQPQHF
abundance: NA; v_gene: TRBV29-1; j_gene: TRBJ2-6; d_gene: NA; CDR3nt: TGCACCCTGAAGAGTACCCAGGCTTGCTCTGGGGCCAACGTCCTGACTTTC; CDR3aa: CTLKSTQACSGANVLTF
abundance: many; v_gene: TRBV10-2; j_gene: TRBJ1-1; d_gene: TRBD1; CDR3nt: TGCGCCAGCAGTGAGCCGGGACAGGGCACTGAAGCTTTCTTT; CDR3aa: CASSEPGQGTEAFF
abundance: few; v_gene: TRBV6-4; j_gene: TRBJ2-2; d_gene: NA; CDR3nt: TGTGCCAGCAGTGACTCGTTATCCGGGGAGCTGTTTTTT; CDR3aa: CASSDSLSGELFF
abundance: NA; v_gene: TRBV5-5; j_gene: TRBJ1-1; d_gene: NA; CDR3nt: TGTGCCAGCAGCTTGTACCAGTACACTGAAGCTTTCTTT; CDR3aa: CASSLYQYTEAFF
abundance: NA; v_gene: TRBV29-1; j_gene: TRBJ2-5; d_gene: TRBD1; CDR3nt: TGCAGCGTAGATCAGGGGGTAATGGGAGATTTGGAGACCCAGTACTTC; CDR3aa: CSVDQGVMGDLETQYF
abundance: NA; v_gene: TRBV5-6; j_gene: TRBJ1-2; d_gene: NA; CDR3nt: TGTGCCAGCAGCTTGGTGGTACAGGTTCGGGGCTACACCTTC; CDR3aa: CASSLVVQVRGYTF
abundance: many; v_gene: TRBV11-1; j_gene: TRBJ2-7; d_gene: NA; CDR3nt: TGTGCCAGCAGCTTCGTGACAGGACGTGGGGAGCAGTACTTC; CDR3aa: CASSFVTGRGEQYF
abundance: NA; v_gene: TRBV15; j_gene: TRBJ2-3; d_gene: NA; CDR3nt: TGTGCCACCAGCAGAGATAAGCTTGATACGCAGTATTTT; CDR3aa: CATSRDKLDTQYF
abundance: few; v_gene: TRBV27; j_gene: TRBJ2-5; d_gene: TRBD1; CDR3nt: TGTGCCAGCAGATCTACAGGGGCGGCGGAGACCCAGTACTTC; CDR3aa: CASRSTGAAETQYF
abundance: NA; v_gene: TRBV4-2; j_gene: TRBJ2-7; d_gene: TRBD2; CDR3nt: TGTGCCAGCAGCCAAGAGATGGTGCTAGCGGAGGTAGGGTACGAGCAGTACTTC; CDR3aa: CASSQEMVLAEVGYEQYF
abundance: many; v_gene: TRBV7-6; j_gene: TRBJ2-3; d_gene: NA; CDR3nt: TGTGCCAGCAGCCCGCGGGACGGTTGGCTTTTGGATACGCAGTATTTT; CDR3aa: CASSPRDGWLLDTQYF
abundance: many; v_gene: TRBV29-1; j_gene: TRBJ1-2; d_gene: TRBD1; CDR3nt: TGCAGCGAAGGGACAGGAAAAGCTAACTATGGCTACACCTTC; CDR3aa: CSEGTGKANYGYTF
abundance: many; v_gene: TRBV29-1; j_gene: TRBJ1-1; d_gene: NA; CDR3nt: TGCAGCGTTGCTTCGGCGAGGACATCGAACACTGAAGCTTTCTTT; CDR3aa: CSVASARTSNTEAFF
abundance: NA; v_gene: TRBV28; j_gene: TRBJ1-2; d_gene: NA; CDR3nt: TGTGCCAGCAATCAGTGGGCGGACGGCTACACCTTC; CDR3aa: CASNQWADGYTF
abundance: NA; v_gene: TRBV5-5; j_gene: TRBJ2-7; d_gene: TRBD1; CDR3nt: TGTGCCAGCAGCTCTACAGGGGCCTTTATCTACGAGCAGTACTTC; CDR3aa: CASSSTGAFIYEQYF
abundance: few; v_gene: TRBV20-1; j_gene: TRBJ2-1; d_gene: NA; CDR3nt: TGCAGTGCTAGAGATAGGACAGAGGTTTTATCCTACAATGAGCAGTTCTTC; CDR3aa: CSARDRTEVLSYNEQFF
abundance: many; v_gene: TRBV7-8; j_gene: TRBJ1-3; d_gene: NA; CDR3nt: TGTGCCAGCAGCCCCCGCCCAGGGATCCTCTCTGGAAACACCATATATTTT; CDR3aa: CASSPRPGILSGNTIYF
abundance: many; v_gene: TRBV24-1; j_gene: TRBJ2-3; d_gene: NA; CDR3nt: TGTGCCACCAGTGAAGGGGTTCGGGGGGCTTGGGCCACAGATACGCAGTATTTT; CDR3aa: CATSEGVRGAWATDTQYF
abundance: few; v_gene: TRBV19; j_gene: TRBJ2-1; d_gene: NA; CDR3nt: TGTGCCAGTAGTATAGTCAGGGGCAATGAGCAGTTCTTC; CDR3aa: CASSIVRGNEQFF
abundance: NA; v_gene: TRBV9; j_gene: TRBJ1-6; d_gene: TRBD1; CDR3nt: TGTGCCAGCAGCGGAGGACAGGGGGCCTCACGGAATTCACCCCTCCACTTT; CDR3aa: CASSGGQGASRNSPLHF
abundance: NA; v_gene: TRBV5-1; j_gene: TRBJ2-1; d_gene: NA; CDR3nt: TGCGCCAGCAGTCCAGCCACCCTCGATGAGCAGTTCTTC; CDR3aa: CASSPATLDEQFF
abundance: NA; v_gene: TRBV5-3; j_gene: TRBJ1-1; d_gene: NA; CDR3nt: TGTGCCAGAAGCTCGGAACAGAGCACTGAAGCTTTCTTT; CDR3aa: CARSSEQSTEAFF
abundance: many; v_gene: TRBV7-9; j_gene: TRBJ1-1; d_gene: NA; CDR3nt: TGTGCCAGCAGGACGCCATCCCACACTGAAGCTTTCTTT; CDR3aa: CASRTPSHTEAFF
abundance: many; v_gene: TRBV7-3; j_gene: TRBJ1-1; d_gene: TRBD1; CDR3nt: TGTGCCAGCAGCTCTACAGGGGGCTCAGTGAACACTGAAGCTTTCTTT; CDR3aa: CASSSTGGSVNTEAFF
abundance: NA; v_gene: TRBV28; j_gene: TRBJ2-2; d_gene: TRBD1; CDR3nt: TGTGCCAGCAGCCCAGAAGGGACAGGGTCGTTCAGGGAGCTGTTTTTT; CDR3aa: CASSPEGTGSFRELFF
abundance: few; v_gene: TRBV6-5; j_gene: TRBJ2-1; d_gene: TRBD2; CDR3nt: TGTGCCAGCAGCCCCGATTCTAGCGGGAGACTCAATGAGCAGTTCTTC; CDR3aa: CASSPDSSGRLNEQFF
abundance: few; v_gene: TRBV19; j_gene: TRBJ1-2; d_gene: TRBD1; CDR3nt: TGTGCCAGTAGTATGGCGAGGACAGGGGACTATGGCTACACCTTC; CDR3aa: CASSMARTGDYGYTF
abundance: many; v_gene: TRBV15; j_gene: TRBJ1-1; d_gene: NA; CDR3nt: TGTGCCACCAGCCCGACAGAAAACAATGAAGCTTTCTTT; CDR3aa: CATSPTENNEAFF
abundance: many; v_gene: TRBV4-1; j_gene: TRBJ1-5; d_gene: NA; CDR3nt: TGCGCCAGCAGCCAGGTCCGTGGGGGGCGCTTTCAGCCCCAGCATTTT; CDR3aa: CASSQVRGGRFQPQHF